This TCR beta chain was sequenced for a study of T-cell reconstitution after alpha-beta-depleted transplantation in children. General study points: One year post-transplant, T-cell counts and diversity were largely derived from T cells produced anew. Some patients' high day-60 TCRbeta diversity was traced to surviving recipient T cells and thymic progenitors.

As to this clonotype: Its antigen is not known.

Unique molecular identifiers were built into the TCRbeta library. Each CDR3 protein is one row after TCRdb ran MiXCR on the PCR reads. The sample lists about 1,000,000 distinct CDR3 sequences, 25% to 30% occurring once. The CDR3 runs to 13 residues. CDR1 and CDR2 from the germline V gene are SGHTA and FQGNSA. V lost 3 bases to trimming and J lost 6 bases, with 11 bases between them. This chain joins TRBV7-2 and TRBJ2-5, with D unclear. Here the sequenced sample was PBMCs, mostly from graft donor cells, taken 360 days after TCRalphabeta/CD19-depleted stem cell transplant. The source of this sequence is a boy under two years old who had a stem cell transplant for SCID, so the T cells may come from the graft donor. The CDR3 DNA reads as TGTGCCAGCAGCTTGGATGATGGCAAGACCCAGTACTTC. Its translation: CASSLDDGKTQYF.